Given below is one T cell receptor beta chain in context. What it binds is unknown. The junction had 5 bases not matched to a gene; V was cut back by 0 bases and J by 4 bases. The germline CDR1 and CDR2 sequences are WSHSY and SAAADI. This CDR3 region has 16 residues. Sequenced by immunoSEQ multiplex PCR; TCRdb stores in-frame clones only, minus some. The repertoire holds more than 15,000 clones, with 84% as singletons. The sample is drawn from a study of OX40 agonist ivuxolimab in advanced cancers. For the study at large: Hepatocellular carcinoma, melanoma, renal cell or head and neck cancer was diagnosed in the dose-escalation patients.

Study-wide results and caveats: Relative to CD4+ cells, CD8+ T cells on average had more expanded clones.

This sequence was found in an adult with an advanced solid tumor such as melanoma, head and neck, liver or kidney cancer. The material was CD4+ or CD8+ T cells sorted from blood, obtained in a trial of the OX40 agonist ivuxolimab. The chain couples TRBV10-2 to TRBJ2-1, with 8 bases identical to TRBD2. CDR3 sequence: CASSESGTGGYNEQFF. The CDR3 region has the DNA TGCGCCAGCAGTGAGTCTGGGACGGGAGGGTACAATGAGCAGTTCTTC.